This TCR beta chain was profiled in a study of T cell changes during pregnancy in multiple sclerosis. The assay was immunoSEQ multiplex PCR, and TCRdb's table has in-frame clones only and misses some. The sample consists of approximately 39,000 clones, 85% to 95% of them appearing once. CDR3 length equals 18 residues. Trimming removed 6 bases from V and 0 bases from J, with 23 bases in between. Germline loops: CDR1 MNHEY, CDR2 SMNVEV (reference sequence). J is TRBJ1-1 and V is TRBV27, with D maybe TRBD1 (6 bases). The specimen was PBMCs (not recorded whether the cells were cultured). The sequence was collected from a female donor with multiple sclerosis, enrolled in a pregnancy study. As DNA, the CDR3 is TGTGCCAGCAGCTTCGTCTCGTCGGGGGCTCGAATGAACACTGAAGCTTTCTTT. Amino acids: CASSFVSSGARMNTEAFF.